The next 19 T cell receptor beta chains were all read from a single sample in a study of shared clonotypes between healthy human individuals. Measured with immunoSEQ multiplex PCR; TCRdb has only the in-frame clones, and not every one. The sample holds over a million clones, 95% to 97% seen once. Input material: naive CD4+ T cells sorted from blood. Subset reported: CD45RA+ positively selected. The receptor source for this set is a man aged 30 to 45 in good health.

The chain links TRBV9 to TRBJ2-1; D not certain. The CDR3 spans 14 residues. The germline V and J ends were trimmed by 0 bases and 0 bases, with 4 bases remaining between them. Germline lookup yields CDR1 SGDLS and CDR2 YYNGEE. The CDR3 is CASSVENSYNEQFF. The CDR3 DNA follows: TGTGCCAGCAGCGTAGAGAACTCCTACAATGAGCAGTTCTTC.

The rearrangement links TRBV19 to TRBJ2-2; TRBD1 might be the D (6 bases). The length of the CDR3 is 14 residues. The germline V and J ends were trimmed by 8 bases and 5 bases, with 15 bases remaining between them. Looked up from germline, CDR1 is LNHDA and CDR2 is SQIVND (reference sequence). The CDR3 loop reads CASRPWTVTGELFF. CDR3 coding DNA: TGTGCCAGTCGACCCTGGACAGTTACCGGGGAGCTGTTTTTT.

The V and J genes are TRBV4-1 and TRBJ1-1; D unresolved. Germline assignment: CDR1 MGHRA and CDR2 YSYEKL. CDR3 size: 16 residues. With 0 bases removed from V and 1 base from J, the gap between germline ends came to 12 bases. CDR3 in amino acids: CASSQDVGRSNTEAFF. In DNA, the CDR3 is TGCGCCAGCAGCCAAGATGTAGGTCGGTCGAACACTGAAGCTTTCTTT.

V is TRBV5-1 and J is TRBJ1-2, with 11 bases identical to TRBD1. J gave up 6 bases and V 4 bases, and 8 bases lay outside the gene matches. The CDR3 runs 15 residues. Germline V gene lookup returns CDR1 SGHRS and CDR2 YFSETQ. The CDR3 coding sequence is TGCGCCAGCAGCGCGGGACAGGGGGAATCCGATGGCTACACCTTC. It is translated as CASSAGQGESDGYTF.

Here the CDR3 reads CASSPGTANTEAFF. The CDR3, as DNA: TGTGCCAGTAGTCCCGGCACCGCGAACACTGAAGCTTTCTTT. The gene calls are TRBV19 and TRBJ1-1; no clear D. CDR1 and CDR2 (germline): LNHDA, SQIVND (reference sequence). This CDR3 comprises 14 residues. V shed 5 bases and J shed 1 base, with 11 bases lying between them.

The V and J genes are TRBV5-1 and TRBJ2-4, with 7 nucleotides matching TRBD1. The CDR3 has 15 amino acids. CDR1 and CDR2 (germline): SGHRS, YFSETQ. V shed 1 base and J 6 bases; nucleotides not matched to a gene: 7. This chain's CDR3 is CASSLSTGDGNIQYF. The CDR3 DNA is TGCGCCAGCAGCTTGTCTACAGGGGACGGAAACATTCAGTACTTC.

The V gene is TRBV18, the J gene TRBJ1-5; TRBD1 might be the D (6 bases). CDR1 is KGHSH, CDR2 LQKENI, per germline. V dropped 4 bases and J dropped 3 bases, with 19 bases sitting between them. The CDR3 is 17 residues long. The CDR3 region is CASSLTALSGANQPQHF. The CDR3 DNA sequence: TGTGCCAGCTCACTAACCGCCCTTTCAGGGGCCAATCAGCCCCAGCATTTT.

The V gene is TRBV10-3, the J gene TRBJ1-1; D unresolved. The V and J ends lost 3 bases and 6 bases respectively, with 5 bases between them. Germline V gene lookup returns CDR1 ENHRY and CDR2 SYGVKD. The CDR3 contains 11 residues. The CDR3 bases are TGTGCCATCAGTGATCTGGCTGAAGCTTTCTTT. It specifies CAISDLAEAFF.

The V and J genes are TRBV6-1 and TRBJ2-7; 9 bases map to TRBD2. The germline V gene encodes CDR1 MNHNS and CDR2 SASEGT. The CDR3 length is 16 residues. The junction had 9 bases not matched to a gene; V was cut back by 4 bases and J by 2 bases. CDR3 in DNA: TGTGCCAGCAGTGCATGGCGGGAGGGCCTCGCCTACGAGCAGTACTTC. This gives the protein CASSAWREGLAYEQYF.

The chain recombines TRBV27 with TRBJ1-1; D perhaps matches TRBD1 (5 bases). Germline CDR1 MNHEY, CDR2 SMNVEV (reference sequence). V gave up 0 bases and J gave up 3 bases, with 8 bases separating them. The CDR3 runs 14 residues. In DNA form, the CDR3 reads TGTGCCAGCAGTTTATCATTAGGGGACACTGAAGCTTTCTTT. It is translated as CASSLSLGDTEAFF.

The chain is built from TRBV5-1 and TRBJ1-6, with a possible D match to TRBD1 (5 bases). V was cut by 0 bases and J by 6 bases, with 10 bases left in between. CDR3 length: 15 amino acids. CDR1 is SGHRS and CDR2 is YFSETQ in the germline V gene. The CDR3 region is CASSLVGVRNSPLHF. CDR3 DNA sequence: TGCGCCAGCAGCTTGGTGGGGGTTCGTAATTCACCCCTCCACTTT.

This chain links TRBV5-4 with TRBJ1-4; TRBD1 matches 7 bases. V gave up 4 bases and J gave up 5 bases; unmatched junction bases: 8. In germline, CDR1 is SGHNT, CDR2 YYREEE (reference sequence). The CDR3 contains 15 residues. The DNA of the CDR3 is TGTGCCAGCAGCCCGAGGACAGGCGTGAATGAAAAACTGTTTTTT. Amino acid sequence: CASSPRTGVNEKLFF.

Details on this clone: The identical CDR3 is also encoded by other nucleotide sequences in the sample. The CDR3 here is CASSYRGTYEQYF. The DNA for the CDR3 is TGTGCCAGCAGTTATAGGGGGACCTACGAGCAGTACTTC. The rearrangement uses TRBV6-5 and TRBJ2-7; possibly TRBD1 for D (6 bases). The V gene's germline CDR1 is MNHEY and CDR2 SVGAGI. The CDR3 extends over 13 amino acids. The V end was cut by 3 bases, the J end by 2 bases, with 8 bases between.

The chain couples TRBV19 to TRBJ2-1; D ambiguous. V lost 0 bases, J lost 7 bases, and 10 bases lay in between. The germline gives CDR1 LNHDA, CDR2 SQIVND (reference sequence). The CDR3 length is 14 residues. CDR3 protein: CASSIDPSRNEQFF. In DNA, the CDR3 is TGTGCCAGTAGTATAGATCCCTCTAGGAATGAGCAGTTCTTC. Variable domain in full (rest from reference TRBV19 and TRBJ2-1): DGGITQSPKYLFRKEGQNVTLSCEQNLNHDAMYWYRQDPGQGLRLIYYSQIVNDFQKGDIAEGYSVSREKKESFPLTVTSAQKNPTAFYLCASSIDPSRNEQFFGPGTRLTVL.

The chain joins TRBV28 to TRBJ2-7, with D hard to call. CDR3 size: 14 residues. The germline gives CDR1 MDHEN, CDR2 SYDVKM. Trimming cost V 3 bases and J 2 bases, with 11 bases left between them. CDR3 in DNA: TGTGCCAGCAGTTTCAATGATAGGGCCTACGAGCAGTACTTC. Translation: CASSFNDRAYEQYF. The whole variable domain, remainder taken from reference TRBV28 and TRBJ2-7, is DVKVTQSSRYLVKRTGEKVFLECVQDMDHENMFWYRQDPGLGLRLIYFSYDVKMKEKGDIPEGYSVSREKKERFSLILESASTNQTSMYLCASSFNDRAYEQYFGPGTRLTVT.

The chain couples TRBV5-1 to TRBJ2-5; D possibly corresponds to TRBD2 (6 bases). The V end was cut by 3 bases, the J end by 3 bases, with 12 bases between. There are 14 residues in the CDR3. CDR1 is SGHRS, CDR2 YFSETQ, per germline. CDR3 amino acids: CASSYSSVEETQYF. CDR3 nucleotides: TGCGCCAGCAGCTACTCTAGCGTAGAAGAGACCCAGTACTTC.

V gene TRBV5-6 combines with J gene TRBJ2-1; D ambiguous. CDR3 length: 12 residues. V lost 1 base and J 8 bases, leaving 7 bases between the germline ends. Germline CDR1 and CDR2: SGHDT and YYEEEE. The CDR3: CASSLFLDEQFF. In nucleotides, the CDR3 is TGTGCCAGCAGCTTGTTCCTCGATGAGCAGTTCTTC.

The chain joins TRBV6-1 to TRBJ2-7; 8 nucleotides match TRBD1. With 6 bases clipped from V and 6 bases from J, the junction kept 4 bases outside the gene matches. Per the germline V gene, CDR1 is MNHNS and CDR2 is SASEGT. This CDR3 region has 12 residues. The CDR3 DNA reads as TGTGCCAGCAGGACGACAGGGGCCGAGCAGTACTTC. This encodes CASRTTGAEQYF.

The chain has TRBV7-9 and TRBJ1-1; 8 nucleotides match TRBD1. Trimming cost V 2 bases and J 4 bases; bases outside gene matches: 6. The CDR3 has 15 amino acids. CDR1 SEHNR and CDR2 FQNEAQ come from the germline V gene (reference sequence). CDR3 in DNA: TGTGCCAGCAGCTTACCCGCAGGGGGCGGCACTGAAGCTTTCTTT. Translation: CASSLPAGGGTEAFF.